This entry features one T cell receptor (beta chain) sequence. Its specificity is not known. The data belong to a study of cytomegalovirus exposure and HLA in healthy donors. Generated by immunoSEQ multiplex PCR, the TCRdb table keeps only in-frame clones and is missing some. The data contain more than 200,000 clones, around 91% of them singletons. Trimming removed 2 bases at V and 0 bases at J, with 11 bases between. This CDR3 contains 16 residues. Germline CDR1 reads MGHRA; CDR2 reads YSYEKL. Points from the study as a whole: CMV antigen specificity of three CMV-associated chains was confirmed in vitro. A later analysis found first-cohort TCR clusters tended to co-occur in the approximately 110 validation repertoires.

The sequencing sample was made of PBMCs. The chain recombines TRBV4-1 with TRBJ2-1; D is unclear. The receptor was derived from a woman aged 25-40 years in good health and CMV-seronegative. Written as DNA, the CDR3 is TGCGCCAGCAGCCAATTAGACCTCCTCTCCTACAATGAGCAGTTCTTC. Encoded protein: CASSQLDLLSYNEQFF.